The present T cell receptor (beta chain) was sequenced within a study of shared T cell receptors in the human thymus. The method was immunoSEQ multiplex PCR; TCRdb's version includes in-frame clones alone and lacks a portion of them. The repertoire includes more than 550,000 clones, approximately 83% of them detected once, and around 0.0099% sits in the top ten. The CDR3 length is 19 residues. CDR1 is MDHEN and CDR2 is SYDVKM in the germline V gene. With 3 bases removed from V and 3 bases from J, the gap between germline ends came to 24 bases. This same sample was also taken into another study, of human thymus T cells. From that paper: Each of the donors was a healthy Finnish infant who was undergoing open corrective cardiac surgery for congenital heart defects. Resections were taken during corrective heart surgery, and the thymus tissue came from these. Both thymic and peripheral blood repertoires showed apparently biased V and J usage. Unrelated individuals had highly overlapping thymic repertoires, as reported in related research.

What was sequenced was thymocytes. This chain connects TRBV28 to TRBJ1-5, with D tentatively TRBD1 (5 bases). The sequence came from a girl under three years old with a congenital heart defect. The CDR3 region has the DNA TGTGCCAGCAGTTTCGAGGACGCATGTGCGGGGGGGGACAATCAGCCCCAGCATTTT. Its translation is CASSFEDACAGGDNQPQHF.